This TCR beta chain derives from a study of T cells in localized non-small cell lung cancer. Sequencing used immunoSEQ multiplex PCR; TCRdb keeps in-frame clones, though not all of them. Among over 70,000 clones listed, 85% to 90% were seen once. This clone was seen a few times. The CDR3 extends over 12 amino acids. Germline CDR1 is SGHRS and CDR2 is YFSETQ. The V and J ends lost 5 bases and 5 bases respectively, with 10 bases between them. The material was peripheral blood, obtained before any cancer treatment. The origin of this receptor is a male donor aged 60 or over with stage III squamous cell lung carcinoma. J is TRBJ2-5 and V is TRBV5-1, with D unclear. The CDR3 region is CASRSSGETQYF. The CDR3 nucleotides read TGCGCCAGCAGATCTTCTGGGGAGACCCAGTACTTC.